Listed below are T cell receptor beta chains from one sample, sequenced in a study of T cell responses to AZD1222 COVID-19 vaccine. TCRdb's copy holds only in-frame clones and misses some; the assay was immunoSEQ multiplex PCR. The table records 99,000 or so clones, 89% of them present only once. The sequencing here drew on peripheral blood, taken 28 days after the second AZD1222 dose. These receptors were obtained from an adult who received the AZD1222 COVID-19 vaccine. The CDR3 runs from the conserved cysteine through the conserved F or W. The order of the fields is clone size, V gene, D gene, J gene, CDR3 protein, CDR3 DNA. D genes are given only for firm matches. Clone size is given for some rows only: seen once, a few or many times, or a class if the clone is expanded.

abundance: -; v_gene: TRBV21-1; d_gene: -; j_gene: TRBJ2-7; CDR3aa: CASSKAVDCGEQYF; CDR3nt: TGTGCCAGCAGCAAAGCTGTAGATTGCGGGGAGCAGTACTTC
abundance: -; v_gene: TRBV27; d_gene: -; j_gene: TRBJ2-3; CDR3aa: CASSIRKATDTQYF; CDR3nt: TGTGCCAGCAGTATCCGGAAAGCCACAGATACGCAGTATTTT
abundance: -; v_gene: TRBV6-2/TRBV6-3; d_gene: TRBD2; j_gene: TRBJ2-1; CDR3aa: CASSQYSGRGDNEQFF; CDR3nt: TGTGCCAGCAGTCAGTACAGCGGGAGAGGAGACAATGAGCAGTTCTTC
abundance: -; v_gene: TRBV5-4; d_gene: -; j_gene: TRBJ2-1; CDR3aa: CASSFRGQGGLDEQFF; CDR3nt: TGTGCCAGCAGCTTTAGAGGACAGGGAGGGTTGGATGAGCAGTTCTTC
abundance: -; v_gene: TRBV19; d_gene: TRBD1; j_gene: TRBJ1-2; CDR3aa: CATSTVQGALHGYTF; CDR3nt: TGTGCCACCTCGACCGTACAGGGGGCACTACATGGCTACACCTTC
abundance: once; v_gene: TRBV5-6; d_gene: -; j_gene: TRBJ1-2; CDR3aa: CASSLDGLYGYTF; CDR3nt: TGTGCCAGCAGCCTCGACGGACTCTATGGCTACACCTTC
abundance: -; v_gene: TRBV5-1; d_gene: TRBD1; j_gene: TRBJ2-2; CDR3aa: CASSLGQGGGELFF; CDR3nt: TGCGCCAGCAGCTTGGGACAGGGGGGCGGGGAGCTGTTTTTT
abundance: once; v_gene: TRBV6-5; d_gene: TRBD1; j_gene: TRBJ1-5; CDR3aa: CASHGQGRGNQPQHF; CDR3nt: TGTGCCAGCCACGGACAGGGCCGGGGCAATCAGCCCCAGCATTTT
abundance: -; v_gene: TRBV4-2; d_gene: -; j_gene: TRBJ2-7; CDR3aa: CASSQEWQENYEQYF; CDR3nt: TGTGCCAGCAGCCAAGAGTGGCAAGAAAATTACGAGCAGTACTTC
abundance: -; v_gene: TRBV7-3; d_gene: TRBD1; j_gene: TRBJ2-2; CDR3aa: CASSSDREKLFF; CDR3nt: TGTGCCAGCAGCTCGGACAGGGAAAAGCTGTTTTTT
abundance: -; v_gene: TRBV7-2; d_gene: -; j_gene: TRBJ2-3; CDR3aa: CASSLRASTDTQYF; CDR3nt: TGTGCCAGCAGCTTACGGGCTAGCACAGATACGCAGTATTTT
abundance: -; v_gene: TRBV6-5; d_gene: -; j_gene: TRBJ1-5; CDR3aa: CASRLNSNQPQHF; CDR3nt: TGTGCCAGCAGGCTGAATAGCAATCAGCCCCAGCATTTT
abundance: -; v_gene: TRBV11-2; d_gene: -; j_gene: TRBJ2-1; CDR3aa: CASSLVRGSYNEQFF; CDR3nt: TGTGCCAGCAGCTTAGTCAGGGGATCCTACAATGAGCAGTTCTTC
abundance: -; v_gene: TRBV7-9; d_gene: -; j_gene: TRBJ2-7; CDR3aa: CASSPGEVGYEQYF; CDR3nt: TGTGCCAGCAGCCCGGGGGAGGTGGGATACGAGCAGTACTTC
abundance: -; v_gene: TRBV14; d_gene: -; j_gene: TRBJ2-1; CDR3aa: CASSRADWPNNEQFF; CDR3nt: TGTGCCAGCAGCCGGGCGGACTGGCCAAACAATGAGCAGTTCTTC
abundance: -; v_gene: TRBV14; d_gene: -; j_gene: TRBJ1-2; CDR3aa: CASSQAGTHYGYTF; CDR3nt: TGTGCCAGCAGCCAAGCCGGGACACACTATGGCTACACCTTC
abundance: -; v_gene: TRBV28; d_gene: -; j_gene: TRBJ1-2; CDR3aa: CASSRRGGGGYTF; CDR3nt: TGTGCCAGCAGTCGGCGGGGAGGAGGGGGCTACACCTTC
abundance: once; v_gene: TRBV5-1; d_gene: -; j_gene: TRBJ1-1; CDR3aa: CASSRLGGNTEAFF; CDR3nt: TGCGCCAGCAGCAGACTCGGGGGGAACACTGAAGCTTTCTTT
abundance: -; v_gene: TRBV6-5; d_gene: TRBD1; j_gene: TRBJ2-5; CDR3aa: CASSAGQGRETQYF; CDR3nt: TGTGCCAGCTCCGCGGGACAGGGGCGAGAGACCCAGTACTTC
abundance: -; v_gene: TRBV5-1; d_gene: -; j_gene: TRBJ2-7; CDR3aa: CASSSGPPSYEQYF; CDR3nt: TGCGCCAGCAGTTCAGGGCCCCCATCCTACGAGCAGTACTTC
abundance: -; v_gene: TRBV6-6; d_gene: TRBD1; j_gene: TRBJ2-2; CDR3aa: CASSRQTWTGGVGELFF; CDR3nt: TGTGCCAGCAGTCGGCAGACCTGGACAGGGGGGGTCGGGGAGCTGTTTTTT
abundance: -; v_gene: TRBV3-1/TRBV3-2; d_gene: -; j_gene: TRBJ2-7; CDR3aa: CASSQVYSPAYEQYF; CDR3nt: TGTGCCAGCAGCCAAGTCTACAGCCCGGCGTACGAGCAGTACTTC
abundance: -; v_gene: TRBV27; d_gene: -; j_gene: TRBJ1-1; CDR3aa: CASVGNTEAFF; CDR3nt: TGTGCCAGCGTAGGGAACACTGAAGCTTTCTTT
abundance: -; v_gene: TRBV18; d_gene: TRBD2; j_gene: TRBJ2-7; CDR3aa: CASSDSGRDQYF; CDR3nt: TGTGCCAGCTCGGATAGCGGGAGAGACCAGTACTTC
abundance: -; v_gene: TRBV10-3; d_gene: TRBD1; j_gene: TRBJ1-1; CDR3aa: CAIRTGQGMTEAFF; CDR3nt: TGTGCCATCAGAACAGGACAGGGTATGACTGAAGCTTTCTTT
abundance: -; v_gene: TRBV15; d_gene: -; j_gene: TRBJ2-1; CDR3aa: CATSRDGGTFTYNEQFF; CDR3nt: TGTGCCACCAGCAGAGACGGCGGGACGTTTACCTACAATGAGCAGTTCTTC
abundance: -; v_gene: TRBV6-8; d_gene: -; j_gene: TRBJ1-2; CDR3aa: CASSCFLRSPLDGYTF; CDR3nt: TGTGCCAGCAGCTGTTTTTTACGGAGCCCTCTTGATGGCTACACCTTC
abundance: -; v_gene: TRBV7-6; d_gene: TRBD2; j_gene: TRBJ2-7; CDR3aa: CASSTQGASGLREQYF; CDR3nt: TGTGCCAGCAGCACCCAAGGAGCTAGCGGGCTTAGAGAGCAGTACTTC
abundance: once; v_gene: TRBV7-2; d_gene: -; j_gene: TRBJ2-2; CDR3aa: CASSRGVTGELFF; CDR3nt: TGTGCCAGCAGCCGTGGAGTCACCGGGGAGCTGTTTTTT
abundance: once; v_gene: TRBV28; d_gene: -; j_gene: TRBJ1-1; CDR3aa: CASSLEVGKNTEAFF; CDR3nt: TGTGCCAGCAGTTTAGAGGTCGGGAAGAACACTGAAGCTTTCTTT
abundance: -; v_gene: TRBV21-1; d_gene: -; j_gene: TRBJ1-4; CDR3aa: CASSKSGVDEKLFF; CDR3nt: TGTGCCAGCAGCAAATCCGGGGTTGATGAAAAACTGTTTTTT
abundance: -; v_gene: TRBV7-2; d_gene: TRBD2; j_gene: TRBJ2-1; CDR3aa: CASSKREERYNEQFF; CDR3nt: TGTGCCAGCAGCAAACGGGAGGAGCGGTACAATGAGCAGTTCTTC
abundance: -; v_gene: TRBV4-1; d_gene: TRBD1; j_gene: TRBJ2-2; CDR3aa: CASSQDRAGQGAGNTGELFF; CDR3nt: TGCGCCAGCAGCCAAGATCGTGCGGGACAGGGGGCGGGAAACACCGGGGAGCTGTTTTTT
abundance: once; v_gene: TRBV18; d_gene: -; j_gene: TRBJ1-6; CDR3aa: CASSPRDSPLHF; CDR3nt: TGTGCCAGCTCACCACGAGACTCACCCCTCCACTTT
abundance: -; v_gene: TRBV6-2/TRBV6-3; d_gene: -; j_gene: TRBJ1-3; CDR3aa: CASSFAADSGNTIYF; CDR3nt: TGTGCCAGCAGTTTCGCAGCGGACTCTGGAAACACCATATATTTT
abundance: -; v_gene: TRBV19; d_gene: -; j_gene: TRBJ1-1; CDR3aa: CASSLSMRTEAFF; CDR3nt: TGTGCCAGTAGTCTTTCAATGAGGACTGAAGCTTTCTTT
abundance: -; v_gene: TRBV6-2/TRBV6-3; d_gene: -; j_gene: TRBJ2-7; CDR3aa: CASSYQGFYEQYF; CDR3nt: TGTGCCAGCAGTTATCAAGGGTTCTACGAGCAGTACTTC
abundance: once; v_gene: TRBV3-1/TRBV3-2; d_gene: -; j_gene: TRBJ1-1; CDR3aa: CASSRGENTEAFF; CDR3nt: TGTGCCAGCAGCAGGGGCGAGAACACTGAAGCTTTCTTT
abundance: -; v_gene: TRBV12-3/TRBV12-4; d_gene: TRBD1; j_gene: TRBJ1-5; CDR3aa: CATAPGTGTPQHF; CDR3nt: TGTGCCACCGCTCCCGGGACAGGGACCCCCCAGCATTTT
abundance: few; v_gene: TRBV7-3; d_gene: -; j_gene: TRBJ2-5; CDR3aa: CASSLAGYQETQYF; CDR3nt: TGTGCCAGCAGCTTAGCTGGATACCAAGAGACCCAGTACTTC
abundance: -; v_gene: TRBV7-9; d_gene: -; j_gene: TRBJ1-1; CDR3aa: CASSLVIGGGTEAFF; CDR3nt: TGTGCCAGCAGCTTAGTAATCGGCGGTGGGACTGAAGCTTTCTTT
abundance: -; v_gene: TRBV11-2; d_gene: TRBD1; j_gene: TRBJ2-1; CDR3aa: CASSLGDRGQNEQFF; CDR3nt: TGTGCCAGCAGCTTGGGGGACAGGGGGCAAAATGAGCAGTTCTTC
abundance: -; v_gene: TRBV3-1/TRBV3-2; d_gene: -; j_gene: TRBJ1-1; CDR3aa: CASSQEAGMNTEAFF; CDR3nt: TGTGCCAGCAGCCAAGAAGCAGGTATGAACACTGAAGCTTTCTTT
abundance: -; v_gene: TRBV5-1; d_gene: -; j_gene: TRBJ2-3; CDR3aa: CASSRTGLSSPDTQYF; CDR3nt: TGCGCCAGCAGCCGTACAGGACTAAGCTCACCAGATACGCAGTATTTT
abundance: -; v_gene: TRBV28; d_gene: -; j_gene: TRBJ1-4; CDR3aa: CASSLVGREKLFF; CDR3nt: TGTGCCAGCAGTTTGGTAGGGAGAGAAAAACTGTTTTTT
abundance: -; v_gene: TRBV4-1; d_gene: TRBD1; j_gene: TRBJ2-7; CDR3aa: CASSHVGTGRDEQYF; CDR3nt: TGCGCCAGCAGCCACGTAGGGACAGGGAGGGACGAGCAGTACTTC
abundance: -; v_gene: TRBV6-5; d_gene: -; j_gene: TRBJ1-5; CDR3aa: CASAAAYSNQPQHF; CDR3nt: TGTGCCAGCGCGGCCGCTTATAGCAATCAGCCCCAGCATTTT
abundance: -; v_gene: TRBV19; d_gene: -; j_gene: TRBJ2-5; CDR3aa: CASSIDVGRYQETQYF; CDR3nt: TGTGCCAGTAGTATAGATGTGGGAAGGTACCAAGAGACCCAGTACTTC
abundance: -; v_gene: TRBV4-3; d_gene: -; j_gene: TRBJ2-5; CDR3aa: CASSQEGRGKETQYF; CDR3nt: TGCGCCAGCAGCCAAGAGGGCAGGGGAAAAGAGACCCAGTACTTC
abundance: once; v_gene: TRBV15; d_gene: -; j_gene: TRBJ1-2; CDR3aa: CATSSFDYGYTF; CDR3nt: TGTGCCACCAGCAGCTTTGACTATGGCTACACCTTC
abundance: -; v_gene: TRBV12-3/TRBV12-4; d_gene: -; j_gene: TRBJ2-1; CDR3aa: CASRYSQGEQFF; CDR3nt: TGTGCCAGCAGATACAGCCAGGGTGAGCAGTTCTTC
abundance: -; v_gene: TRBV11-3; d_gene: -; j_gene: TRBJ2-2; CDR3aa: CASSLVPNTGELFF; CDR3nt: TGTGCCAGCAGCTTAGTTCCAAACACCGGGGAGCTGTTTTTT
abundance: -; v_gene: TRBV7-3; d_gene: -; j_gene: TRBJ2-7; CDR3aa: CASSLEQGYEQYF; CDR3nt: TGTGCCAGCAGCCTCGAACAGGGCTACGAGCAGTACTTC